Presented here are 32 T cell receptor beta chains from one specimen sequenced in a study of blood T cell repertoires in COVID-19. TCRdb's table, derived via immunoSEQ multiplex PCR, lists solely in-frame clones and lacks some. The sample holds about 81,000 clones, 75% to 95% seen once. The specimen sequenced was peripheral blood. The receptors come from a woman aged 50 to 60 in a cohort sampled during active COVID-19.

V is TRBV7-8 and J is TRBJ2-5; 11 bases match TRBD1. The V segment lost 0 bases and the J segment 4 bases; nucleotides outside the gene matches: 4. Per germline, CDR1 SGHVS and CDR2 FQNEAQ. The CDR3 totals 16 residues. The CDR3 DNA follows: TGTGCCAGCAGCTTAGCGAGGGACAGGGGGAGAGAGACCCAGTACTTC. It is translated as CASSLARDRGRETQYF. Variable domain in full (rest from reference TRBV7-8 and TRBJ2-5): GAGVSQSPRYKVAKRGQDVALRCDPISGHVSLFWYQQALGQGPEFLTYFQNEAQLDKSGLPSDRFFAERPEGSVSTLKIQRTQQEDSAVYLCASSLARDRGRETQYFGPGTRLLVL.

The chain employs TRBV19 and TRBJ2-3; possible D gene TRBD2, 6 bases. Germline V CDR1 and CDR2: LNHDA, SQIVND (reference sequence). V was clipped by 3 bases and J by 3 bases, with 16 bases between them. The CDR3 is made up of 16 amino acids. This chain's CDR3 is CASSMVSGRKTDTQYF. The CDR3 DNA sequence: TGTGCCAGTAGTATGGTGTCCGGGAGAAAGACAGATACGCAGTATTTT. Looking up the rest from reference TRBV19 and TRBJ2-3 gives the full variable domain: DGGITQSPKYLFRKEGQNVTLSCEQNLNHDAMYWYRQDPGQGLRLIYYSQIVNDFQKGDIAEGYSVSREKKESFPLTVTSAQKNPTAFYLCASSMVSGRKTDTQYFGPGTRLTVL.

The chain couples TRBV9 to TRBJ1-6, with 10 positions matching TRBD1. Germline lookup yields CDR1 SGDLS and CDR2 YYNGEE. The CDR3 sequence is 17 residues long. V lost 0 bases, J lost 7 bases, and 7 bases stayed unmatched. The CDR3 DNA sequence: TGTGCCAGCAGCGTAGGCAGACAGGGGGCCTGGAATTCACCCCTCCACTTT. Translation: CASSVGRQGAWNSPLHF.

The chain carries TRBV6-2 or TRBV6-3 and TRBJ2-7; 14 bases are a match to TRBD2. The CDR3 sequence is 18 residues long. Germline lookup yields CDR1 MNHEY and CDR2 SVGEGT. V lost 2 bases and J lost 4; bases outside the gene matches: 10. As DNA, the CDR3 is TGTGCCAGCAGTTACCGCCTTAGGGGACTAGCGGGAGAGTACGAGCAGTACTTC. Translation: CASSYRLRGLAGEYEQYF.

This chain uses TRBV3-1 (or the pseudogene TRBV3-2) with TRBJ1-3; D is unresolved. Germline CDR1 and CDR2: LGHDT and YNNKEL (reference sequence). The V and J ends lost 2 bases and 0 bases respectively, with 5 bases between them. This CDR3 region has 14 residues. The DNA for the CDR3 is TGTGCCAGCAGCCAACCGAGCTCTGGAAACACCATATATTTT. Protein: CASSQPSSGNTIYF.

The chain uses TRBV6-5 and TRBJ2-1, with 12 bases lining up with TRBD1. Germline CDR1 is MNHEY and CDR2 is SVGAGI. The V segment lost 1 base and the J segment 9 bases; nucleotides outside the gene matches: 7. This CDR3 spans 16 amino acids. The CDR3 loop reads CASSYFIGTGGGEQFF. In nucleotides, the CDR3 is TGTGCCAGCAGTTACTTCATCGGGACAGGGGGCGGTGAGCAGTTCTTC.

The chain links TRBV7-9 to TRBJ2-7, with 7 bases that match TRBD1. Germline values: CDR1 SEHNR, CDR2 FQNEAQ (reference sequence). This CDR3 is built from 14 residues. The V gene end was trimmed by 2 bases and the J gene end by 3 bases; junction bases not matched to a gene: 4. CDR3 nucleotide sequence: TGTGCCAGCAGCTTAAGCCAGGGGGTCTACGAGCAGTACTTC. The encoded protein is CASSLSQGVYEQYF.

The V call is TRBV7-8, the J call TRBJ1-2; no reliable D call. The V gene lost 2 bases and the J gene lost 2 bases, with 9 bases spanning the gap. The CDR3 sequence is 14 residues long. Germline V lookup: CDR1 SGHVS, CDR2 FQNEAQ. CDR3: CASSLMAQNYGYTF. CDR3 sequence (DNA): TGTGCCAGCAGCTTAATGGCCCAAAACTATGGCTACACCTTC.

The chain couples TRBV6-6 to TRBJ2-2, with 8 nucleotides matching TRBD1. J gave up 4 bases and V 4 bases, and 5 bases lay outside the gene matches. Germline assignment: CDR1 MNHNY and CDR2 SVGAGI (reference sequence). CDR3 length equals 15 residues. The CDR3 is CASSSTGQGTGELFF. The CDR3 DNA reads as TGTGCCAGCAGTTCCACCGGACAGGGCACCGGGGAGCTGTTTTTT.

This clone was recorded once. The chain has TRBV5-6 and TRBJ1-1; the D gene is possibly TRBD1 (6 bases). The V gene's germline CDR1 is SGHDT and CDR2 YYEEEE. V shed 4 bases and J shed 2 bases, with 12 bases lying between them. CDR3 length: 14 amino acids. CDR3 protein: CASSKTGPNTEAFF. The DNA for the CDR3 is TGTGCCAGCAGCAAAACAGGGCCTAACACTGAAGCTTTCTTT. Full variable domain (remainder filled in from reference TRBV5-6 and TRBJ1-1): DAGVTQSPTHLIKTRGQQVTLRCSPKSGHDTVSWYQQALGQGPQFIFQYYEEEERQRGNFPDRFSGHQFPNYSSELNVNALLLGDSALYLCASSKTGPNTEAFFGQGTRLTVV.

The chain couples TRBV7-9 to TRBJ2-7; TRBD1 matches 7 bases. CDR1 is SEHNR, CDR2 FQNEAQ, per germline (reference sequence). The CDR3 spans 16 residues. The V segment lost 8 bases and the J segment 2 bases; nucleotides outside the gene matches: 15. The CDR3 region has the DNA TGTGCCAGCGGAGAATCGACAGGGACGCTCGCCTACGAGCAGTACTTC. Encoded protein: CASGESTGTLAYEQYF.

The genes are TRBV2 and TRBJ1-6; D may be TRBD1 (6 bases). The CDR3 contains 13 residues. Between the trimmed V and J ends, which lost 8 bases and 7 bases, there was a span of 12 bases. CDR1 and CDR2 (germline): SNHLY, FYNNEI. The DNA for the CDR3 is TGTGCCAGCCGGGGACAAAGAAATTCACCCCTCCACTTT. Protein sequence: CASRGQRNSPLHF.

The chain recombines TRBV6-5 with TRBJ2-5; 9 bases agree with TRBD1. J was trimmed by 2 bases and V by 7 bases; bases with no gene match: 5. The CDR3 loop spans 14 amino acids. In germline, CDR1 is MNHEY, CDR2 SVGAGI. The CDR3, as DNA: TGTGCCAGCACCCTAGGACAGGGGCAAGAGACCCAGTACTTC. This gives the protein CASTLGQGQETQYF.

The chain couples TRBV3-1 (or the pseudogene TRBV3-2) to TRBJ2-7; the D is unclear. The CDR3 has 16 amino acids. The ends were cut back, 0 bases at V and 1 base at J, with 13 bases in the middle. Germline V gene sequence: CDR1 LGHDT, CDR2 YNNKEL (reference sequence). The CDR3 DNA reads TGTGCCAGCAGCCAAGACGGTAGCTCGAATTCCTACGAGCAGTACTTC. The encoded protein is CASSQDGSSNSYEQYF.

This chain uses TRBV2 with TRBJ2-1; 9 bases align to TRBD2. The CDR3 sequence is 14 residues long. V gave up 6 bases and J gave up 8 bases; unmatched junction bases: 8. Germline V gene sequence: CDR1 SNHLY, CDR2 FYNNEI. The CDR3 loop reads CASRAGGPEDEQFF. The CDR3 DNA reads TGTGCCAGCAGGGCGGGAGGGCCTGAGGATGAGCAGTTCTTC.

The rearrangement joins TRBV13 to TRBJ2-1; 9 nucleotides align to TRBD2. The V gene end was trimmed by 4 bases and the J gene end by 6 bases; junction bases not matched to a gene: 10. Germline lookup yields CDR1 PRHDT and CDR2 FYEKMQ (reference sequence). The CDR3 covers 16 residues. The CDR3 spells CASSSGGGGAFNEQFF. Written as DNA, the CDR3 is TGTGCCAGCAGCTCGGGAGGCGGGGGGGCCTTCAATGAGCAGTTCTTC.

This rearrangement joins TRBV7-9 to TRBJ1-2, with a tentative D call TRBD1 (5 bases). V was pared by 4 bases and J by 6 bases, with 9 bases between. Per germline, CDR1 SEHNR and CDR2 FQNEAQ (reference sequence). This CDR3 has 12 residues. The CDR3 sequence: CASSSFRDGYTF. CDR3 sequence (DNA): TGTGCCAGCAGCTCATTCAGGGATGGCTACACCTTC.

The chain's CDR3 is CASSPKRGGSPLHF. The CDR3 bases are TGTGCCAGCAGTCCTAAAAGGGGCGGTTCACCCCTCCACTTT. The chain is built from TRBV7-2 and TRBJ1-6; D may be TRBD1 (5 bases). CDR3 length equals 14 residues. V was trimmed by 6 bases and J by 9 bases, leaving 15 bases between them. Germline loops: CDR1 SGHTA, CDR2 FQGNSA.

This chain uses TRBV25-1 with TRBJ1-4, with D perhaps matching TRBD1 (6 bases). V was pared by 6 bases and J by 11 bases, with 10 bases between. The CDR3 contains 11 residues. Germline assignment: CDR1 MGHDK and CDR2 SYGVNS. DNA for the CDR3: TGTGCCAGCAGGGGGGCAGCGAAACTGTTTTTT. Translation gives CASRGAAKLFF. Variable domain in full (rest from reference TRBV25-1 and TRBJ1-4): EADIYQTPRYLVIGTGKKITLECSQTMGHDKMYWYQQDPGMELHLIHYSYGVNSTEKGDLSSESTVSRIRTEHFPLTLESARPSHTSQYLCASRGAAKLFFGSGTQLSVL.

Within the sample, this clone is medium-sized. V gene TRBV11-2 combines with J gene TRBJ2-3; D uncertain. CDR1 is SGHAT and CDR2 is FQNNGV in the germline V gene. The CDR3 runs to 15 residues. Trimming shortened V by 3 bases and J by 0 bases, and 10 bases separated the two germline ends. As DNA, the CDR3 is TGTGCCAGCAGCTTTGATGCGGCTAGCACAGATACGCAGTATTTT. Its protein is CASSFDAASTDTQYF.

V gene TRBV29-1 combines with J gene TRBJ2-5; TRBD1 matches 11 bases. The CDR3 is 15 amino acids. The V and J ends lost 3 bases and 5 bases, in that order; junction bases with no gene match: 8. Germline V CDR1 and CDR2: SQVTM, ANQGSEA. CDR3 coding DNA: TGCAGCGTTGACTCCGGGACAGGGGGAGTCGAGACCCAGTACTTC. It translates to CSVDSGTGGVETQYF.

The chain recombines TRBV12-5 with TRBJ1-3; no definite D call. V lost 2 bases, J lost 4 bases, and 12 bases lay in between. CDR1 is LGHNT, CDR2 FRNRAP, per germline. The CDR3 sequence is 15 residues long. CDR3 sequence: CASGLIPTEGNTIYF. The CDR3 nucleotides are TGTGCTAGTGGTTTGATCCCCACGGAGGGAAACACCATATATTTT.

The V and J genes are TRBV11-2 and TRBJ1-3; D unclear. The CDR3 contains 15 residues. Deletions cut 5 bases from V and 4 bases from J, with 15 bases between. CDR1 is SGHAT, CDR2 FQNNGV, per germline. The DNA for the CDR3 is TGTGCCAGCAGCCGCGGCCCCGCTACAGGAAACACCATATATTTT. It translates to CASSRGPATGNTIYF.

This clone has more than one count but fewer than ten. The V call is TRBV18, the J call TRBJ2-7; 10 bases are shared with TRBD2. Germline V gene sequence: CDR1 KGHSH, CDR2 LQKENI. V was pared by 4 bases and J by 2 bases, with 5 bases of the junction left unmatched. The CDR3 consists of 15 residues. This CDR3 reads CASSLRSGRAYEQYF. The DNA for the CDR3 is TGTGCCAGCTCACTACGGAGCGGGAGGGCCTACGAGCAGTACTTC.

The V gene is TRBV21-1, the J gene TRBJ1-1; the table's D call, TRBD1, has no DNA check behind it. TRBV21-1 corresponds to a pseudogene. This CDR3 contains 14 residues. Here the CDR3 reads CASSKAGDDTEAFF. The CDR3 coding sequence is TGTGCCAGCAGCAAGGCAGGGGACGACACTGAAGCTTTCTTT.

This clone was recorded a few times. The J gene is TRBJ1-6, the V gene TRBV7-9, with D possibly matching TRBD1 (5 bases). This CDR3 spans 16 amino acids. Trimming removed 2 bases from V and 6 bases from J, with 14 bases in between. The V gene's germline CDR1 is SEHNR and CDR2 FQNEAQ (reference sequence). The chain's CDR3 is CASSLRTLMFNSPLHF. CDR3 DNA sequence: TGTGCCAGCAGCTTAAGGACACTGATGTTTAATTCACCCCTCCACTTT.

The rearrangement uses TRBV29-1 and TRBJ2-1, with D maybe TRBD1 (6 bases). Germline CDR1 is SQVTM and CDR2 is ANQGSEA. Between the trimmed V and J ends, which lost 1 base and 6 bases, there was a span of 13 bases. The CDR3 runs to 14 residues. CDR3 residues: CSVEAGTNINEQFF. Written as DNA, the CDR3 is TGCAGCGTTGAAGCAGGGACAAATATCAATGAGCAGTTCTTC.

The CDR3 is CASSAGTSGRLEQYF. Here the CDR3 DNA reads TGTGCCAGCAGCGCCGGGACTAGCGGGAGGTTGGAGCAGTACTTC. The V and J genes are TRBV6-5 and TRBJ2-7; 15 bases are a match to TRBD2. The CDR3 spans 15 residues. The trim removed 6 bases at V and 7 bases at J, leaving 7 bases unmatched. Germline V gives CDR1 MNHEY, CDR2 SVGAGI.

This clone was seen just once. V gene TRBV6-1 combines with J gene TRBJ1-2; weak D call: TRBD1 (5 bases). This CDR3 is 14 amino acids long. CDR1 and CDR2 (germline): MNHNS, SASEGT. V was clipped by 0 bases and J by 6 bases, with 11 bases between them. The CDR3 region is CASSEAQGLDGYTF. The CDR3, as DNA: TGTGCCAGCAGTGAAGCTCAGGGCCTGGATGGCTACACCTTC.

This rearrangement joins TRBV9 to TRBJ2-3, with D possibly matching TRBD2 (6 bases). Per germline, CDR1 SGDLS and CDR2 YYNGEE. The CDR3 totals 17 residues. Trimming stripped 5 bases from V and 2 bases from J, with 21 bases between. The CDR3 sequence: CASRRGRGGVHTDTQYF. The CDR3 DNA reads as TGTGCCAGCAGGAGGGGTAGGGGCGGGGTACACACAGATACGCAGTATTTT.

The sample holds one count of this clone. The rearrangement joins TRBV7-9 to TRBJ2-3; 11 nucleotides line up with TRBD2. V trimming: 5 bases; J trimming: 4 bases; junction bases outside the gene matches: 8. Germline V gives CDR1 SEHNR, CDR2 FQNEAQ (reference sequence). This CDR3 spans 16 amino acids. The CDR3 DNA sequence: TGTGCCAGCAGCCGAAATAGCGGGAGGGGGCCAGATACGCAGTATTTT. Amino acid sequence: CASSRNSGRGPDTQYF.

This chain connects TRBV29-1 to TRBJ1-2; D unresolved. The V and J ends lost 7 bases and 0 bases respectively, with 12 bases between them. In germline, CDR1 is SQVTM, CDR2 ANQGSEA. This CDR3 is 13 amino acids long. CDR3 region: CSANTGTNYGYTF. DNA for the CDR3: TGCAGCGCCAACACCGGGACTAACTATGGCTACACCTTC.